The rows below give T cell receptor beta chains drawn from one sample of a study of siplizumab effects on memory and regulatory T cells. Only in-frame clones appear in the TCRdb table, and some are missing; sequencing was by immunoSEQ multiplex PCR. The sample comprises around 120,000 clones, around 94% of which are singletons, and roughly 1.7% rests with the top ten. Sequencing used non-Treg CD4+ T cells sorted from blood. The receptors shown here come from a human donor in good health. Each CDR3 is given with its conserved first and last residue. D genes are given only for firm matches. The listing skips clone size in some rows; elsewhere it reads once, few, many or a size class.

clone_size j_call v_call d_call cdr3_length cdr3_nt cdr3_aa
- TRBJ2-1 TRBV29-1 - 13 TGCAGCGGGGGACAATCAGACTACAATGAGCAGTTCTTC CSGGQSDYNEQFF
- TRBJ2-3 TRBV18 - 13 TGTGCCAGCTCAGAGGGGGGATCAGATACGCAGTATTTT CASSEGGSDTQYF
- TRBJ1-4 TRBV5-6 TRBD1 15 TGTGCCAGCAGCATGCGACAGGGGGCGGGTGAAAAACTGTTTTTT CASSMRQGAGEKLFF
- TRBJ2-5 TRBV29-1 TRBD2 13 TGCAGCGTACAACTAGCGGGGGACGGGACCCAGTACTTC CSVQLAGDGTQYF
- TRBJ2-5 TRBV7-2 - 13 TGTGCCAGCAGCTTAGGCCGGGGAGAGACCCAGTACTTC CASSLGRGETQYF
- TRBJ2-1 TRBV5-1 TRBD2 15 TGCGCCAGCAGCTTGGAAAGCGGGGGGGCCAATGAGCAGTTCTTC CASSLESGGANEQFF
- TRBJ1-4 TRBV7-9 TRBD1 15 TGTGCCAGCAGCCGAACAGGGGGCCCAAGTGAAAAACTGTTTTTT CASSRTGGPSEKLFF
- TRBJ2-7 TRBV28 - 15 TGTGCCAGCAGTTCGCCAGACCGTTTTAATTACGAGCAGTACTTC CASSSPDRFNYEQYF
- TRBJ2-1 TRBV5-1 - 13 TGCGCCAGCAGCTCCGACGGGTACAATGAGCAGTTCTTC CASSSDGYNEQFF
- TRBJ2-7 TRBV14 - 13 TGTGCCAGCAGCCAAGGGATGGCGCGGGGGCAGTACTTC CASSQGMARGQYF
- TRBJ2-1 TRBV5-1 - 13 TGCGCCAGCAGCTTTACAGAATACAATGAGCAGTTCTTC CASSFTEYNEQFF
- TRBJ2-3 TRBV28 TRBD2 19 TGTGCCAGCAGTTTCGGACGGACTAGCGGGAGCGGCAGCACAGATACGCAGTATTTT CASSFGRTSGSGSTDTQYF
- TRBJ2-1 TRBV9 - 14 TGTGCCAGCAGCGAGGGGGGGCTTAACAATGAGCAGTTCTTC CASSEGGLNNEQFF
- TRBJ2-5 TRBV19 TRBD1 14 TGTGCCAGTAGTCTGGGACAGGGCCAAGAGACCCAGTACTTC CASSLGQGQETQYF
- TRBJ2-1 TRBV11-2 - 15 TGTGCCAGCAGCGTCGAGGGGTCTGGCTACAATGAGCAGTTCTTC CASSVEGSGYNEQFF
- TRBJ2-2 TRBV2 - 12 TGTGCCAGCACTGACAGCACCGGGGAGCTGTTTTTT CASTDSTGELFF
- TRBJ2-5 TRBV7-9 - 15 TGTGCCAGCAGCCCTAGTAGGGGCCAACAAGAGACCCAGTACTTC CASSPSRGQQETQYF
once TRBJ2-1 TRBV6-1 TRBD1 16 TGTGCCAGCAGTGAATCCGGACAGGGGGCCTTCAATGAGCAGTTCTTC CASSESGQGAFNEQFF
once TRBJ1-1 TRBV27 TRBD1 17 TGTGCCAGCAGTATTAAAACAGGGGGGTTGATGAACACTGAAGCTTTCTTT CASSIKTGGLMNTEAFF
- TRBJ2-4 TRBV18 - 14 TGTGCCAGCTCGGACGATCTAGCCAAAAACATTCAGTACTTC CASSDDLAKNIQYF
- TRBJ1-6 TRBV28 TRBD1 14 TGCGCCAGCAGTTTACAAGACAGGGATTCACCCCTCCACTTT CASSLQDRDSPLHF
- TRBJ2-1 TRBV6-6 TRBD1 15 TGTGCCAGCAGGGGTGGGACAGGCTCCTACAATGAGCAGTTCTTC CASRGGTGSYNEQFF
- TRBJ2-3 TRBV27 - 14 TGTGCCAGCAGCGAACCCCCACTCACAGATACGCAGTATTTT CASSEPPLTDTQYF
- TRBJ2-5 TRBV18 - 12 TGTGCCAGCTCACCATATCGAGAGACCCAGTACTTC CASSPYRETQYF
few TRBJ2-5 TRBV5-1 - 13 TGCGCCAGCAGCTTGGCTCCCGAGGAGACCCAGTACTTC CASSLAPEETQYF
- TRBJ2-5 TRBV7-9 TRBD2 16 TGTGCCAGCAGCCAGGGAGCGGGGGACCTCCAAGAGACCCAGTACTTC CASSQGAGDLQETQYF